This T cell receptor beta chain was captured in a study of T cell responses to AZD1222 COVID-19 vaccine. Germline-derived CDR1 and CDR2 are LGHNA and YSLEER. The length of the CDR3 is 15 residues. V was cut by 2 bases and J by 0 bases, with 7 bases left in between. The table came from immunoSEQ multiplex PCR; TCRdb's copy has only in-frame clones and leaves some out. The data contain 200,000 or so clones, 70% to 90% of them singletons. This receptor was taken from an adult in good health. The sample in question was peripheral blood, obtained on day 0 of AZD1222 vaccination. The chain joins TRBV4-3 to TRBJ2-2, with TRBD1 as a possible D gene (5 bases). CDR3 protein: CASSQMDTNTGELFF. In DNA form, the CDR3 reads TGCGCCAGCAGCCAAATGGACACGAACACCGGGGAGCTGTTTTTT.